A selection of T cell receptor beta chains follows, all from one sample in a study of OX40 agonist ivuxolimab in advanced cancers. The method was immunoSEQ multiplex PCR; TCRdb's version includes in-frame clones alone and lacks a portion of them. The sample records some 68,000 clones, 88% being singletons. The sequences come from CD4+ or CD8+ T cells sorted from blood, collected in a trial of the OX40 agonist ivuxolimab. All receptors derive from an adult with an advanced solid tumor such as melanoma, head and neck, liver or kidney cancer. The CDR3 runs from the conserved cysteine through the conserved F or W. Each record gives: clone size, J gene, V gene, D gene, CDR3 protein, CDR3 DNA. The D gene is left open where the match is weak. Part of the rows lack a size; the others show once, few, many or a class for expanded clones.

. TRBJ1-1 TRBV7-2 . CASSEPTVAAEAFF TGTGCCAGCAGCGAGCCCACAGTGGCCGCTGAAGCTTTCTTT
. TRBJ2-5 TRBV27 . CASSRTGTTETQYF TGTGCCAGCAGCCGGACAGGGACTACAGAGACCCAGTACTTC
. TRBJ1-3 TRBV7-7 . CASRFRQGRGGNTIYF TGTGCTAGCAGGTTCAGGCAGGGCAGGGGTGGAAACACCATATATTTT
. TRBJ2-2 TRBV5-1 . CASSLELPDTGELFF TGCGCCAGCAGCTTGGAACTCCCCGACACCGGGGAGCTGTTTTTT
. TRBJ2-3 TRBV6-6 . CASSYGGSTSTDTQYF TGTGCCAGCAGTTACGGTGGCAGCACTAGCACAGATACGCAGTATTTT
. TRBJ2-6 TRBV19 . CASSTGNGANVLTF TGTGCCAGTAGTACAGGGAACGGGGCCAACGTCCTGACTTTC
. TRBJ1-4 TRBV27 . CASRPRGNGEKLFF TGTGCCAGCAGGCCCAGGGGAAATGGAGAAAAACTGTTTTTT
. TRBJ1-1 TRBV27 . CASRRGDGNTEAFF TGTGCCAGCCGCCGCGGGGATGGGAACACTGAAGCTTTCTTT
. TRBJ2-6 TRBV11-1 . CASSLGNSGANVLTF TGTGCCAGCAGCTTGGGGAACTCTGGGGCCAACGTCCTGACTTTC
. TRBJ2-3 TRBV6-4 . CASSAGYNTDTQYF TGTGCCAGCAGTGCGGGGTACAACACAGATACGCAGTATTTT
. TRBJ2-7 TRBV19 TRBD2 CASSIDLGRGEQYF TGTGCCAGTAGTATAGATCTGGGGAGGGGCGAGCAGTACTTC
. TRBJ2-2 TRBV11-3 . CASSLRASTNTGELFF TGTGCCAGCAGCTTACGGGCCAGTACTAACACCGGGGAGCTGTTTTTT
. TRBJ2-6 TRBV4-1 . CASSQYPSESGANVLTF TGCGCCAGCAGCCAATACCCCTCTGAGTCTGGGGCCAACGTCCTGACTTTC
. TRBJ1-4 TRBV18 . CASSPGNNEKLFF TGTGCCAGCTCACCAGGGAATAATGAAAAACTGTTTTTT
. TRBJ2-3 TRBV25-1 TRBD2 CASSAWTSGSFNTQYF TGTGCCAGCAGTGCTTGGACTAGCGGGAGTTTTAATACGCAGTATTTT
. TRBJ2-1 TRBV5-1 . CASSLDRSSYNEQFF TGCGCCAGCAGCTTGGACAGGAGCTCCTACAATGAGCAGTTCTTC
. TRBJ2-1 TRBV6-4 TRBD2 CASSAVGGSYNEQFF TGTGCCAGCAGCGCGGTGGGAGGGTCCTACAATGAGCAGTTCTTC
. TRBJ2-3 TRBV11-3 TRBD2 CASSSSRDYSTDTQYF TGTGCCAGCAGCTCGTCTCGGGACTATTCCACAGATACGCAGTATTTT
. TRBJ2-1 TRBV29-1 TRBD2 CSVDSRGGNEQFF TGCAGCGTTGATTCCCGGGGGGGCAATGAGCAGTTCTTC
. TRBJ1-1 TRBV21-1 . CASSKGSRGSDGNTEAFF TGTGCCAGCAGCAAAGGGTCTCGAGGGAGTGACGGGAACACTGAAGCTTTCTTT
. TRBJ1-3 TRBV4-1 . CASSRTWTATGNTIYF TGCGCCAGCAGCCGCACCTGGACTGCTACTGGAAACACCATATATTTT
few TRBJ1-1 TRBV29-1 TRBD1 CSVASRGEAFF TGCAGCGTTGCCAGCAGGGGGGAAGCTTTCTTT
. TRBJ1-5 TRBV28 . CASSLISQPQHF TGTGCCAGCAGTTTGATATCCCAGCCCCAGCATTTT
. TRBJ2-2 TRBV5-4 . CASSPVPGLRNTGELFF TGTGCCAGCAGCCCTGTGCCCGGTTTAAGGAACACCGGGGAGCTGTTTTTT
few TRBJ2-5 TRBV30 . CALRLLTGLETQYF TGTGCCTTACGACTCCTCACGGGCTTGGAGACCCAGTACTTC
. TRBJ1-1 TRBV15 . CATSRDVNTEAFF TGTGCCACCAGCAGGGATGTGAACACTGAAGCTTTCTTT
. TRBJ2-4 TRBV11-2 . CASSLALAKNIQYF TGTGCCAGCAGCTTGGCACTAGCCAAAAACATTCAGTACTTC
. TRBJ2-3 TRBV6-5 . CASKLPADTQYF TGTGCCAGCAAACTCCCGGCAGATACGCAGTATTTT
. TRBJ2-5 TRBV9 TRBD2 CASSVRLASETQYF TGTGCCAGCAGCGTTAGACTAGCCTCGGAGACCCAGTACTTC
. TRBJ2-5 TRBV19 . CASNRDTRGETQYF TGTGCCAGTAACCGGGATACCCGGGGAGAGACCCAGTACTTC
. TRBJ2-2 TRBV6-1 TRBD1 CASSSGTGYTGELFF TGTGCCAGCAGTTCCGGGACAGGTTACACCGGGGAGCTGTTTTTT
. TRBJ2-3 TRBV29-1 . CSVGVASDTQYF TGCAGCGTTGGGGTGGCCTCCGATACGCAGTATTTT
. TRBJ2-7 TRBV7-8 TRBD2 CASSFRLAGVYEQYF TGTGCCAGCAGCTTCCGACTAGCGGGAGTGTACGAGCAGTACTTC
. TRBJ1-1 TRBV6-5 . CASSLRGTEAFF TGTGCCAGCAGTTTGAGGGGTACTGAAGCTTTCTTT
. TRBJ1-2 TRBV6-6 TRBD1 CASSYTGGRYYGYTF TGTGCCAGCAGCTACACAGGGGGCCGGTACTATGGCTACACCTTC
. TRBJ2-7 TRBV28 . CASSAPGRSPYEQYF TGTGCCAGCAGTGCACCGGGACGGTCCCCCTACGAGCAGTACTTC
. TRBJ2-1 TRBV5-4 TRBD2 CASRAPGGTYNEQFF TGTGCCAGCCGGGCCCCGGGGGGGACCTACAATGAGCAGTTCTTC
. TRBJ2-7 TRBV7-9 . CASSLDVYGGEQYF TGTGCCAGCAGCTTAGACGTTTACGGCGGCGAGCAGTACTTC
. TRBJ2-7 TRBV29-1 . CSVAWGGYEQYF TGCAGCGTTGCTTGGGGCGGCTACGAGCAGTACTTC
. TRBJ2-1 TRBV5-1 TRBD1 CASSATGQGYNEQFF TGCGCCAGCAGCGCAACGGGACAGGGATACAATGAGCAGTTCTTC
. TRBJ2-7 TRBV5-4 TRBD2 CASSLGTSGLPYEQYF TGTGCCAGCAGCTTGGGGACTAGCGGTCTCCCCTACGAGCAGTACTTC
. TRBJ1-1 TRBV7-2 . CASSLEGNTEAFF TGTGCCAGCAGCTTAGAAGGGAATACTGAAGCTTTCTTT
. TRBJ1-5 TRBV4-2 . CASSQAGTGGQPQHF TGTGCCAGCAGCCAAGCCGGGACCGGCGGTCAGCCCCAGCATTTT
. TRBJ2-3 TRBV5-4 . CASSTRGTDTQYF TGTGCCAGCAGCACTAGGGGCACAGATACGCAGTATTTT
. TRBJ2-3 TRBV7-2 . CASRAGGQGRTDTQYF TGTGCCAGCAGGGCCGGAGGGCAGGGGCGCACAGATACGCAGTATTTT
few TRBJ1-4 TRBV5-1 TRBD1 CASSLEPTGVEKLFF TGCGCCAGCAGCTTGGAGCCGACAGGGGTTGAAAAACTGTTTTTT
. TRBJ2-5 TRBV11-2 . CASSLPGAWETQYF TGTGCCAGCAGCTTACCGGGGGCTTGGGAGACCCAGTACTTC
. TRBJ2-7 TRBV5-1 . CASSFPGQLYEQYF TGCGCCAGCAGCTTTCCGGGGCAGCTTTACGAGCAGTACTTC
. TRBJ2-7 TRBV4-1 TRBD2 CASSQDNWGRALAHEQYF TGCGCCAGCAGCCAAGATAATTGGGGGAGGGCCCTGGCGCACGAGCAGTACTTC
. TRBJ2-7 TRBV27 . CASSPQTGTARNYEQYF TGTGCCAGCAGTCCCCAAACCGGGACCGCCAGGAACTACGAGCAGTACTTC
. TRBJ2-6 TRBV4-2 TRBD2 CASSQEFSGGSRAGANVLTF TGTGCCAGCAGCCAAGAATTTAGCGGGGGGTCCAGGGCTGGGGCCAACGTCCTGACTTTC
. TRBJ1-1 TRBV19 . CASSIERGNTEAFF TGTGCCAGTAGTATAGAACGAGGGAACACTGAAGCTTTCTTT
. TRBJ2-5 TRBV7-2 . CASSFSSGQQETQYF TGTGCCAGCAGCTTTTCGTCGGGGCAGCAGGAGACCCAGTACTTC